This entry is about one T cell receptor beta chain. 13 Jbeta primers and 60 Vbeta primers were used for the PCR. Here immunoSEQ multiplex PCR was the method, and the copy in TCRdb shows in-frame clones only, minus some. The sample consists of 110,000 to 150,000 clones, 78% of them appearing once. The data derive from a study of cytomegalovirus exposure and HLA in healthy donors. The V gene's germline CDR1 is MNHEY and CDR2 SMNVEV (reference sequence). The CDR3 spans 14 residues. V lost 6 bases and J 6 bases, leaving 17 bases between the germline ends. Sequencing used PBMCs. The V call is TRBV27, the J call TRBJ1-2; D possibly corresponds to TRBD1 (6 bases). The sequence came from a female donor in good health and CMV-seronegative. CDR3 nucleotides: TGTGCCAGCAGCCCCCTACAGGGACGGGATGGCTACACCTTC. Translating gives CASSPLQGRDGYTF.